Presented here are 14 T cell receptor beta chains from one specimen sequenced in a study of blood T cell repertoires in COVID-19. Profiling relied on immunoSEQ multiplex PCR, and the TCRdb table lists in-frame clones only, not all of them. The table shows approximately 200,000 clones, with about 87% occurring only once. Input material: peripheral blood. These receptor sequences come from a man between 65 and 85 years old with acute or convalescent COVID-19.

This chain joins TRBV28 and TRBJ1-2; D might be TRBD1 (6 bases). Trimming shortened V by 4 bases and J by 8 bases, and 14 bases separated the two germline ends. This CDR3 region has 13 residues. CDR1 is MDHEN, CDR2 SYDVKM, per germline. The CDR3 DNA sequence: TGTGCCAGCAGTTCGGGGCAGGGGAAAGGCTACACCTTC. Protein product: CASSSGQGKGYTF.

This chain links TRBV28 with TRBJ2-1, with D tentatively TRBD2 (5 bases). Looked up from germline, CDR1 is MDHEN and CDR2 is SYDVKM. V gave up 4 bases and J gave up 0 bases, with 13 bases separating them. There are 16 residues in the CDR3. The CDR3 DNA follows: TGTGCCAGCAGTTCCCCGGGGAGTAGCTCCTACAATGAGCAGTTCTTC. It is translated as CASSSPGSSSYNEQFF.

This clone has just a few counts. The rearrangement links TRBV9 to TRBJ2-3; no reliable D call. The ends were cut back, 3 bases at V and 4 bases at J, with 9 bases in the middle. This CDR3 is 13 amino acids long. Germline V lookup: CDR1 SGDLS, CDR2 YYNGEE. CDR3 in DNA: TGTGCCAGCAGCGAGACTTGGTCAGATACGCAGTATTTT. Encoded protein: CASSETWSDTQYF. Together with reference TRBV9 and TRBJ2-3, the CDR3 gives the full variable domain: DSGVTQTPKHLITATGQRVTLRCSPRSGDLSVYWYQQSLDQGLQFLIQYYNGEERAKGNILERFSAQQFPDLHSELNLSSLELGDSALYFCASSETWSDTQYFGPGTRLTVL.

The rearrangement links TRBV5-1 to TRBJ2-2; 14 nucleotides align to TRBD2. Germline V lookup: CDR1 SGHRS, CDR2 YFSETQ. CDR3 length: 17 amino acids. V shed 5 bases and J 1 base; nucleotides not matched to a gene: 4. DNA of the CDR3: TGCGCCAGCAGACGGACTAGCGGGAGGTTGAACACCGGGGAGCTGTTTTTT. Translation gives CASRRTSGRLNTGELFF.

This clone has more than one count but fewer than ten. J is TRBJ2-5 and V is TRBV14; 10 bases agree with TRBD2. The CDR3 length is 15 residues. Unmatched junction bases numbered 11, after V lost 8 bases and J lost 5 bases. CDR1 SGHDN and CDR2 FVKESK come from the germline V gene. CDR3 loop: CASWTGTSEGETQYF. Written as DNA, the CDR3 is TGTGCCAGCTGGACCGGGACTAGCGAGGGGGAGACCCAGTACTTC. Together with reference TRBV14 and TRBJ2-5, the CDR3 gives the full variable domain: EAGVTQFPSHSVIEKGQTVTLRCDPISGHDNLYWYRRVMGKEIKFLLHFVKESKQDESGMPNNRFLAERTGGTYSTLKVQPAELEDSGVYFCASWTGTSEGETQYFGPGTRLLVL.

This clone is a singleton in its sample. The chain is built from TRBV3-1 (or the pseudogene TRBV3-2) and TRBJ2-7, with 10 bases fitting TRBD2. Unmatched junction bases numbered 4, after V lost 1 base and J lost 7 bases. This CDR3 spans 14 amino acids. Germline V gene sequence: CDR1 LGHDT, CDR2 YNNKEL (reference sequence). CDR3 sequence (DNA): TGTGCCAGCAGCCAAGGTCTAGCGGGAGTAGAGCAGTACTTC. This codes for CASSQGLAGVEQYF.

This chain joins TRBV7-3 and TRBJ2-3; 7 positions match TRBD1. Germline CDR1 is SGHTA and CDR2 is FQGTGA. The CDR3 length is 14 residues. After removal of 5 bases from V and 0 bases from J, the junction contained 2 bases not matched to a gene. The CDR3 is CASSPDRSTDTQYF. In DNA, the CDR3 is TGTGCCAGCAGCCCGGACAGGAGCACAGATACGCAGTATTTT.

The chain combines TRBV5-1 with TRBJ2-3; 9 bases agree with TRBD1. CDR1 and CDR2 (germline): SGHRS, YFSETQ. V was clipped by 4 bases and J by 3 bases; unmatched bases: 3. The CDR3 loop spans 14 amino acids. CDR3 DNA: TGCGCCAGCAGCCACGGACAGGGGACAGATACGCAGTATTTT. Protein: CASSHGQGTDTQYF.

The chain carries TRBV18 and TRBJ1-4; TRBD1 matches at 7 bases. CDR1 is KGHSH and CDR2 is LQKENI in the germline V gene. This CDR3 region has 17 residues. V lost 0 bases to trimming and J lost 5 bases; unmatched junction nucleotides: 9. The CDR3 DNA reads TGTGCCAGCTCACCACCTGGTCCGGACAGGTTAAATGAAAAACTGTTTTTT. Protein: CASSPPGPDRLNEKLFF.

V and J are TRBV7-3 and TRBJ2-7; 11 bases align to TRBD2. Germline values: CDR1 SGHTA, CDR2 FQGTGA. The CDR3 has 14 amino acids. With 6 bases clipped from V and 3 bases from J, the junction kept 4 bases outside the gene matches. The CDR3 loop is CASSPGLAGYEQYF. CDR3 sequence (DNA): TGTGCCAGCAGTCCAGGACTAGCGGGCTACGAGCAGTACTTC.

This clone was picked up a small number of times. The rearrangement links TRBV4-1 to TRBJ1-2; D is possibly TRBD1 (6 bases). Germline lookup yields CDR1 MGHRA and CDR2 YSYEKL. V lost 1 base, J lost 8 bases, and 11 bases lay in between. The CDR3 is 13 amino acids. CDR3 coding DNA: TGCGCCAGCAGCCAAGGCCAGGGGTTAGGCTACACCTTC. Residues: CASSQGQGLGYTF.

V gene TRBV6-1 combines with J gene TRBJ2-4; TRBD1 is a possible D gene (5 bases). Trimming pared 0 bases from V and 0 bases from J, leaving 9 bases between. The CDR3 has 16 amino acids. Germline V gene lookup returns CDR1 MNHNS and CDR2 SASEGT. The DNA of the CDR3 is TGTGCCAGCAGTGAAGCCAGGGCGGTAGCCAAAAACATTCAGTACTTC. It specifies CASSEARAVAKNIQYF.

This clone has just one count. The chain uses TRBV7-9 and TRBJ2-2; D not certain. CDR1 is SEHNR, CDR2 FQNEAQ, per germline (reference sequence). The CDR3 is 16 amino acids. Trimming removed 5 bases from V and 0 bases from J, with 13 bases in between. CDR3 sequence (DNA): TGTGCCAGCAGCCGAGCCGAAGCTTCGAACACCGGGGAGCTGTTTTTT. This sequence encodes CASSRAEASNTGELFF.

This sequence joins TRBV11-2 and TRBJ2-7; tentative D call: TRBD2 (5 bases). Between the trimmed V and J ends, which lost 3 bases and 6 bases, there was a span of 15 bases. Germline V gives CDR1 SGHAT, CDR2 FQNNGV. The CDR3 is made up of 14 amino acids. The CDR3 coding sequence is TGTGCCAGCAGCTTGGGAGTGGGCCTCCTCGAGCAGTACTTC. As protein: CASSLGVGLLEQYF.